This passage covers 2 T cell receptor beta chains from one sample sequenced in a study of response to subunit inactivated influenza vaccine. TCRdb re-derived calls from the RT-PCR reads in MiXCR, one entry per CDR3 protein. The table records 200,000 to 250,000 distinct CDR3 sequences, 9% to 15% of them present only once. The material was non-naive T cells sorted from PBMCs, obtained roughly 15 days before vaccination. The receptor source for this set is a man aged 50 or older who received an inactivated influenza vaccine.

This sequence joins TRBV3-1 and TRBJ2-1; D is unclear. The V and J ends lost 0 bases and 5 bases respectively, with 14 bases between them. Germline CDR1 reads LGHDT; CDR2 reads YNNKEL (reference sequence). The CDR3 consists of 16 residues. CDR3 DNA sequence: TGTGCCAGCAGCCAAGATCTCGGGCCCCCCAACAATGAGCAGTTCTTC. It encodes CASSQDLGPPNNEQFF.

The V call is TRBV10-3, the J call TRBJ1-6; D may be TRBD1 (5 bases). The CDR3 contains 13 residues. Germline V gives CDR1 ENHRY, CDR2 SYGVKD. With 2 bases removed from V and 7 bases from J, the gap between germline ends came to 6 bases. CDR3 region: CAISEGDNSPLHF. In DNA, the CDR3 is TGTGCCATCAGTGAGGGGGACAATTCACCCCTCCACTTT.